Included here is one T cell receptor beta chain sequence, with context. The target antigen is unknown. PCR used 60 Vbeta primers and 13 Jbeta primers. Assay: immunoSEQ multiplex PCR; the TCRdb copy retains only in-frame clones and omits some. Here the sample spans 130,000 to 150,000 clones, roughly four fifths being singletons. The data are from a study of cytomegalovirus exposure and HLA in healthy donors. With 1 base removed from V and 8 bases from J, the gap between germline ends came to 17 bases. The V gene's germline CDR1 is MDHEN and CDR2 SYDVKM. CDR3 length equals 16 residues. Notes on the study in general: Most CMV-associated TCR beta chains were later found to appear HLA-restricted.

The V call is TRBV28, the J call TRBJ1-4, with D possibly being TRBD1 (6 bases). This receptor was identified in a man between 35 and 55 years old in good health and CMV-seropositive. The sample comprised PBMCs. The CDR3 reads CASSLYYGTQGEKLFF. The DNA of the CDR3 is TGTGCCAGCAGTTTATACTACGGGACACAAGGAGAAAAACTGTTTTTT.